The 23 T cell receptor beta chains listed next were all sequenced from one sample in a study of T cells in Graves' hyperthyroidism and ophthalmopathy. TCR beta CDR3 regions were amplified from RNA transcripts. The primer set for the first-round RT-PCR of the TCR CDR3 was HTBI. TCRdb analysed the multiplex PCR reads with MiXCR anew, one entry per CDR3 protein. Of hundreds of thousands of distinct CDR3 sequences listed, approximately 14% are singletons. Sequences were obtained from blood. The receptors stem from a woman between 45 and 60 years old with Graves' ophthalmopathy.

This clonotype was seen at least ten times. The chain carries TRBV20-1 and TRBJ2-3, with TRBD2 matching 10 bases. The germline V gene has CDR1 DFQATT and CDR2 SNEGSKA (reference sequence). The CDR3 consists of 13 residues. The ends lost 6 bases at V and 3 bases at J; junction bases unmatched: 3. The CDR3 loop reads CSAGAGGTDTQYF. CDR3 bases: TGCAGTGCGGGAGCGGGAGGGACAGATACGCAGTATTTT.

This clonotype was detected many times. The chain is built from TRBV28 and TRBJ1-5; D is undetermined. V dropped 3 bases and J dropped 1 base, with 10 bases sitting between them. The length of the CDR3 is 15 residues. Germline CDR1 reads MDHEN; CDR2 reads SYDVKM. CDR3 sequence (DNA): TGTGCCAGCAGTTTTGGGGTCGAGAGCAATCAGCCCCAGCATTTT. It specifies CASSFGVESNQPQHF.

This clonotype was seen repeatedly, ten times or more. The V gene is TRBV11-2, the J gene TRBJ1-6, with D perhaps matching TRBD1 (5 bases). The germline CDR1 and CDR2 sequences are SGHAT and FQNNGV. V was cut by 3 bases and J by 9 bases, with 15 bases left in between. This CDR3 contains 15 residues. The CDR3 nucleotides are TGTGCCAGCAGCTTGGGGGGGGGTGGTAGTTCACCCCTCCACTTT. This translates into CASSLGGGGSSPLHF.

This clonotype has ten or more counts. The genes are TRBV28 and TRBJ2-5, with 7 bases matching TRBD2. In germline, CDR1 is MDHEN, CDR2 SYDVKM. CDR3 length: 15 residues. With 4 bases clipped from V and 4 bases from J, the junction kept 9 bases outside the gene matches. As DNA, the CDR3 is TGTGCCAGCAGTTCCCGACTCGCGGGAGCAGAGACCCAGTACTTC. Translation gives CASSSRLAGAETQYF.

The rearrangement joins TRBV12-5 to TRBJ2-1; 9 bases agree with TRBD1. Germline V lookup: CDR1 LGHNT, CDR2 FRNRAP. CDR3 size: 16 residues. With 6 bases clipped from V and 7 bases from J, the junction kept 13 bases outside the gene matches. This chain's CDR3 is CASGPHRGPKKNEQFF. The CDR3 DNA reads as TGTGCTAGTGGCCCTCACAGGGGGCCTAAGAAGAATGAGCAGTTCTTC.

This clonotype has ten or more counts. This rearrangement joins TRBV6-2 or TRBV6-3 to TRBJ2-5; the D gene is possibly TRBD1 (6 bases). Trimming took off 4 bases at V and 3 bases at J, with 12 bases between the two ends. Germline assignment: CDR1 MNHEY and CDR2 SVGEGT. The CDR3 is 14 residues long. The CDR3 loop is CASSLRQDKETQYF. The CDR3 nucleotides read TGTGCCAGCAGTTTAAGACAGGACAAAGAGACCCAGTACTTC.

The table lists this clonotype with many counts. The rearrangement uses TRBV3-1 and TRBJ2-7; 7 bases are a match to TRBD1. Germline lookup yields CDR1 LGHDT and CDR2 YNNKEL (reference sequence). J was trimmed by 2 bases and V by 4 bases; bases with no gene match: 8. CDR3 length: 15 amino acids. In DNA, the CDR3 is TGTGCCAGCAGCCCTAATCAGGGGGTTACCTACGAGCAGTACTTC. Its protein is CASSPNQGVTYEQYF.

This clonotype was observed at least ten times. The chain is built from TRBV9 and TRBJ1-1; D is perhaps TRBD1 (5 bases). The ends were cut back, 3 bases at V and 4 bases at J, with 16 bases in the middle. Germline V gene data show CDR1 as SGDLS and CDR2 as YYNGEE. CDR3 length equals 15 residues. This chain's CDR3 is CASSASWGIGTEAFF. CDR3 nucleotides: TGTGCCAGCAGCGCCTCATGGGGCATCGGCACTGAAGCTTTCTTT.

V usage is TRBV28 and J usage is TRBJ2-5; 10 nucleotides line up with TRBD1. Germline loops: CDR1 MDHEN, CDR2 SYDVKM. The CDR3 runs to 18 residues. After removal of 5 bases from V and 0 bases from J, the junction contained 12 bases not matched to a gene. DNA of the CDR3: TGTGCCAGCAGTACCGGGACAGGGGAGAGAGTGTACCAAGAGACCCAGTACTTC. Translated: CASSTGTGERVYQETQYF.

The rearrangement joins TRBV28 to TRBJ1-1; no firm D call. V dropped 1 base and J dropped 4 bases, with 22 bases sitting between them. Germline lookup yields CDR1 MDHEN and CDR2 SYDVKM. This CDR3 is 18 amino acids long. CDR3 DNA: TGTGCCAGCAGTTTATTTTTGGTGGTTCGGGGTGAGGGCACTGAAGCTTTCTTT. Translation gives CASSLFLVVRGEGTEAFF.

The sample holds many counts of this clonotype. The chain combines TRBV28 with TRBJ1-3; TRBD1 might be the D (5 bases). V gave up 6 bases and J gave up 3 bases, with 9 bases separating them. Germline V gene sequence: CDR1 MDHEN, CDR2 SYDVKM. The CDR3 has 13 amino acids. In DNA, the CDR3 is TGTGCCAGCAGCGAGGGGAGTGGAAACACCATATATTTT. Its translation: CASSEGSGNTIYF. Drawing the rest from reference TRBV28 and TRBJ1-3, the complete variable domain is DVKVTQSSRYLVKRTGEKVFLECVQDMDHENMFWYRQDPGLGLRLIYFSYDVKMKEKGDIPEGYSVSREKKERFSLILESASTNQTSMYLCASSEGSGNTIYFGEGSWLTVV.

In its sample, this clonotype was seen many times. The chain recombines TRBV15 with TRBJ1-1, with 7 bases that match TRBD1. The germline V gene encodes CDR1 LNHNV and CDR2 YYDKDF (reference sequence). This CDR3 is 16 amino acids long. J lost 1 base, V lost 5 bases, and 10 bases had no gene match. The CDR3 sequence: CATSGPGQPPNTEAFF. In DNA form, the CDR3 reads TGTGCCACCAGCGGACCGGGACAGCCACCGAACACTGAAGCTTTCTTT.

This clonotype was seen more than once but under ten times. The chain combines TRBV10-3 with TRBJ2-1, with a tentative D call TRBD2 (6 bases). CDR1 ENHRY and CDR2 SYGVKD come from the germline V gene. Deletions cut 1 base from V and 6 bases from J, with 13 bases between. The CDR3 is 15 residues long. CDR3 residues: CAISELGGEGNEQFF. The CDR3 DNA is TGTGCCATCAGTGAGTTGGGGGGAGAGGGCAATGAGCAGTTCTTC.

This clonotype appeared a few times. The rearrangement uses TRBV5-1 and TRBJ1-5; the D gene is possibly TRBD1 (5 bases). Trimming shortened V by 0 bases and J by 5 bases, and 15 bases separated the two germline ends. Germline V gene data show CDR1 as SGHRS and CDR2 as YFSETQ. The CDR3 has 16 residues. CDR3 region: CASSLGPQGFDQPQHF. The CDR3 DNA sequence: TGCGCCAGCAGCTTGGGGCCTCAGGGATTTGATCAGCCCCAGCATTTT.

In this sample, this clonotype turned up many times. The chain carries TRBV7-2 and TRBJ2-7; TRBD2 is a possible D gene (5 bases). The CDR3 runs to 12 residues. Germline lookup yields CDR1 SGHTA and CDR2 FQGNSA. Deletions cut 7 bases from V and 11 bases from J, with 18 bases between. Written as DNA, the CDR3 is TGTGCCAGCACCCTAGGTCGGGGAAGGGAGTACTTC. Translating it yields CASTLGRGREYF.

The rearrangement links TRBV19 to TRBJ1-5; unclear D gene. Trimming cost V 5 bases and J 1 base, with 9 bases left between them. Germline V gives CDR1 LNHDA, CDR2 SQIVND (reference sequence). This CDR3 spans 14 amino acids. In DNA, the CDR3 is TGTGCCAGTAGTTGGGCGGAGAGCAATCAGCCCCAGCATTTT. Translating gives CASSWAESNQPQHF. The full variable domain, completed using reference TRBV19 and TRBJ1-5, is DGGITQSPKYLFRKEGQNVTLSCEQNLNHDAMYWYRQDPGQGLRLIYYSQIVNDFQKGDIAEGYSVSREKKESFPLTVTSAQKNPTAFYLCASSWAESNQPQHFGDGTRLSIL.

This clonotype was seen more than once but under ten times. CDR3 coding DNA: TGTGCCAGCAGGCCCCTAGCGGACGGGGATACGCAGTATTTT. Translation: CASRPLADGDTQYF. The V and J genes are TRBV6-2 or TRBV6-3 and TRBJ2-3; 7 bases fit TRBD2. The CDR3 has 14 amino acids. J was trimmed by 6 bases and V by 6 bases; bases with no gene match: 9. Germline V gene sequence: CDR1 MNHEY, CDR2 SVGEGT.

The genes are TRBV19 and TRBJ1-6, with a weak D call TRBD1 (5 bases). V was clipped by 3 bases and J by 9 bases, with 18 bases between them. Per germline, CDR1 LNHDA and CDR2 SQIVND (reference sequence). This CDR3 region has 16 residues. The CDR3: CASSITWGGRGSPLHF. The CDR3 DNA is TGTGCCAGTAGTATTACTTGGGGCGGACGGGGTTCACCCCTCCACTTT.

Notes on this clonotype: A much larger clone sits a single nucleotide away, making a read error possible. This chain joins TRBV2 and TRBJ2-7; D unresolved. The germline gives CDR1 SNHLY, CDR2 FYNNEI. V was pared by 4 bases and J by 5 bases, with 12 bases between. This CDR3 is built from 13 residues. CDR3: CASSGDTPHEQYF. CDR3 nucleotides: TGTGCCAGCAGTGGCGATACCCCCCACGAGCAGTACTTC.

This clonotype was counted many times. The gene calls are TRBV7-2 and TRBJ2-1; 7 nucleotides match TRBD2. Germline V lookup: CDR1 SGHTA, CDR2 FQGNSA. This CDR3 spans 16 amino acids. Trimming removed 1 base from V and 4 bases from J; junction bases left unmatched: 7. CDR3 DNA sequence: TGTGCCAGCAGCTTAGTGTCCGGGAGGACTTACAATGAGCAGTTCTTC. This encodes CASSLVSGRTYNEQFF.

This clonotype showed up just a few times. The CDR3 sequence is CSVEGEGTEAFF. CDR3 DNA sequence: TGCAGCGTTGAGGGGGAGGGCACTGAAGCTTTCTTT. The chain links TRBV29-1 to TRBJ1-1, with D perhaps matching TRBD1 (5 bases). V was cut by 3 bases and J by 4 bases, with 9 bases left in between. The germline gives CDR1 SQVTM, CDR2 ANQGSEA. The CDR3 contains 12 residues.

This clonotype was observed many times. The J gene is TRBJ2-7, the V gene TRBV12-3 or TRBV12-4; D gene unclear. This CDR3 has 16 amino acids. V dropped 3 bases and J dropped 0 bases, with 15 bases sitting between them. CDR3 bases: TGTGCCAGCAGTTTGTGGTCGAGTTGGGGCTCCTACGAGCAGTACTTC. Translated, it gives CASSLWSSWGSYEQYF.

This clonotype was counted many times. This rearrangement joins TRBV2 to TRBJ2-5; maybe TRBD2 (6 bases). This CDR3 has 15 amino acids. Trimming cost V 7 bases and J 9 bases, with 24 bases left between them. Germline CDR1 and CDR2: SNHLY and FYNNEI. This chain's CDR3 is CASTRTGLGSAAQYF. The CDR3 DNA reads TGTGCCAGCACCAGAACGGGACTCGGGTCGGCGGCCCAGTACTTC.